This T cell receptor (beta chain) was observed in a study of blood T cell repertoires in COVID-19. The authors' processing: Scientists estimated how many nucleated cells there were by amplifying reference gene primers. The method was immunoSEQ multiplex PCR; TCRdb's version includes in-frame clones alone and lacks a portion of them. V, J and clone size are those of that table, while D and trimming were read from the DNA. The data contain around 270,000 clones, 70% to 90% of them singletons. Symptom resolution, clearance, or two negative PCRs marked donors in Cohort 3 as recovered. This CDR3 has 10 amino acids. Germline V gene data show CDR1 as DFQATT and CDR2 as SNEGSKA (reference sequence). The V end was cut by 3 bases, the J end by 5 bases, with 5 bases between.

V gene TRBV20-1 combines with J gene TRBJ2-7; D unresolved. The clonotype comes from a young woman who had recovered from COVID-19. The specimen sequenced was PBMCs or T cells enriched from blood (not recorded which). Here the CDR3 reads CSARRDEQYF. Here the CDR3 DNA reads TGCAGTGCTAGGAGAGACGAGCAGTACTTC.